The entry below gives a single T cell receptor (beta chain) sequence along with its context. This clone was seen once. Its antigen has not been determined. Nothing much larger sits one base from this clone, and base qualities are not available. This sample stems from a study of blood T cell repertoires in COVID-19 (dated by TCRdb to 2020 to 2022). For the study in its entirety: Samples from collaborators originated in the United States, Italy and Spain and spanned both the acute and convalescent phases of COVID-19. Samples came from the ongoing ImmuneRACE study (first 160 participants) plus 1,254 subjects from 6 global collaborators. HLA class I and class II types, where available, came from metadata supplied by the sample provider rather than from assay-based typing. Sample metadata almost always included a de-identified subject ID, COVID-19 status, age in years and sex. Deeply sampled blood TCRbeta repertoires from subjects exposed to, actively infected with, or recovered from COVID-19 were included in the dataset. The material from the prospective study consisted of cDNA or gDNA derived from T cells, B-cell-depleted T cells, or PBMCs. The repertoires were made available in a free public database intended to serve as a resource for research on the immune response to SARS-CoV-2.

Overall study outcomes, separate from this receptor: The quantity of clinical and demographic metadata differed by source and by participant and was supplied without curation.

The immunoSEQ Assay, a bias-controlled multiplex PCR, was used to amplify TCRbeta CDR3 regions from genomic DNA. Processing in the source paper ran as follows. Within the assay, amplification of reference gene primers was used to estimate how many nucleated cells each sample contained. Sequence reads were collapsed and filtered to measure the absolute abundance of every unique TCRbeta CDR3 rearrangement. For each sample, productive Simpson clonality was calculated as the square root of Simpson's diversity index across productive rearrangements. What TCRdb holds here is the immuneACCESS table cut down to in-frame rearrangements. Part of the clones is not present; checked against another copy, under half of the missing clones reflect an unresolved V gene, and the others are unexplained. The V and J calls and the clone size are those of that table, but D and trimming were determined from the DNA. In this sample the table shows tens of thousands of clones, 88% of which occur a single time. Together, the top ten hold about 4.5% of the sample.

Whole blood was collected in K2EDTA tubes by collaborating institutions according to the institutions' own protocols. For TCRbeta analysis, collaborator samples were shipped as frozen whole blood, as isolated PBMCs, or as DNA extracted from either sample type. The sequence derives from a man aged 55 to 70 with acute or convalescent COVID-19. Sequences were obtained from peripheral blood.

The CDR3 protein is CASSQSIAGGSDEQFF. The nucleotide sequence reads TGTGCCAGCAGCCAGTCAATAGCGGGAGGGTCGGATGAGCAGTTCTTC. In this chain, TRBV7-3 is recombined with TRBJ2-1; 11 junctional bases match TRBD2. The CDR3 sequence holds 16 residues, the cysteine and phenylalanine included. The entry retains the CDR3 DNA only, 48 bases that are in frame from base 1. CDR1 SGHTA and CDR2 FQGTGA are derived from the germline V gene. Clipping removes 5 bases from V and 8 bases from J, with 11 as the unmatched junction base count.